The 20 T cell receptor beta chains given below trace back to one sample, sequenced in a study of blood T cell repertoires in COVID-19 (dated by TCRdb to 2020 to 2021). Library preparation used the immunoSEQ multiplex PCR assay. Imported from immuneACCESS, the table was reduced by TCRdb to in-frame sequences with V and J called. These copies leave out some clones; in studies compared against another copy, an unresolved V gene accounts for under half, and the cause of the remainder is not known. In this sample the table shows under 250,000 clones, 80% to 95% of which occur a single time. Around 0.83% of the sample is taken by the ten largest. Input material: peripheral blood. All receptors come from a man aged 30 to 39 with COVID-19, enrolled during active disease.

The rearrangement joins TRBV4-1 to TRBJ1-3; 8 bases agree with TRBD1. The CDR3 totals 15 residues. Per germline, CDR1 MGHRA and CDR2 YSYEKL. After removal of 6 bases from V and 4 bases from J, the junction contained 8 bases not matched to a gene. The CDR3 sequence: CASRRQGARGNTIYF. CDR3 in DNA: TGCGCCAGCAGACGTCAGGGGGCGAGAGGAAACACCATATATTTT.

This rearrangement joins TRBV30 to TRBJ1-3, with D uncertain. This CDR3 comprises 12 residues. V was pared by 3 bases and J by 3 bases, with 6 bases between. The germline CDR1 and CDR2 sequences are GTSNPN and SVGIG (reference sequence). CDR3 residues: CAWRQCGNTIYF. The CDR3 DNA reads TGTGCCTGGAGACAGTGTGGAAACACCATATATTTT.

This chain uses TRBV7-9 with TRBJ1-1; 8 bases are a match to TRBD1. Unmatched junction bases numbered 15, after V lost 5 bases and J lost 10 bases. The CDR3 is 15 residues long. Germline CDR1 reads SEHNR; CDR2 reads FQNEAQ (reference sequence). The CDR3 loop is CASSPASQGVKLAFF. Here the CDR3 DNA reads TGTGCCAGCAGCCCAGCTTCACAGGGGGTGAAATTAGCTTTCTTT.

V gene TRBV19 combines with J gene TRBJ2-1; TRBD2 might be the D (6 bases). Deletions cut 3 bases from V and 2 bases from J, with 11 bases between. Germline V gives CDR1 LNHDA, CDR2 SQIVND (reference sequence). There are 15 residues in the CDR3. CDR3 residues: CASSMVGGTYNEQFF. The CDR3 DNA reads as TGTGCCAGTAGTATGGTTGGAGGGACCTACAATGAGCAGTTCTTC. Complete variable domain (other parts from reference TRBV19 and TRBJ2-1): DGGITQSPKYLFRKEGQNVTLSCEQNLNHDAMYWYRQDPGQGLRLIYYSQIVNDFQKGDIAEGYSVSREKKESFPLTVTSAQKNPTAFYLCASSMVGGTYNEQFFGPGTRLTVL.

The chain joins TRBV27 to TRBJ2-6, with TRBD1 identical over 12 bases. Germline CDR1 reads MNHEY; CDR2 reads SMNVEV (reference sequence). There are 17 residues in the CDR3. V was clipped by 5 bases and J by 2 bases; unmatched bases: 4. CDR3 amino acids: CASSRDRGPAGANVLTF. The CDR3 DNA reads as TGTGCCAGCAGTAGGGACAGGGGGCCAGCTGGGGCCAACGTCCTGACTTTC.

This clone was recorded once. V and J are TRBV5-6 and TRBJ2-7; TRBD1 might be the D (6 bases). V gave up 5 bases and J gave up 3 bases, with 30 bases separating them. This CDR3 has 19 residues. Germline loops: CDR1 SGHDT, CDR2 YYEEEE. Here the CDR3 DNA reads TGTGCCAGCAGATCGAATCTGGCACAGGGCGTCCGGTCGTACTACGAGCAGTACTTC. Its protein product is CASRSNLAQGVRSYYEQYF.

The chain employs TRBV6-5 and TRBJ1-2; the D gene is possibly TRBD1 (6 bases). Germline V gene data show CDR1 as MNHEY and CDR2 as SVGAGI. Between the trimmed V and J ends, which lost 6 bases and 8 bases, there was a span of 19 bases. This CDR3 region has 14 residues. In nucleotides, the CDR3 is TGTGCCAGCAGGGAGGACAGTTTGGCCGGGGGCTACACCTTC. Translation gives CASREDSLAGGYTF.

The rearrangement uses TRBV5-1 and TRBJ2-7, with 12 bases that match TRBD1. The germline V gene has CDR1 SGHRS and CDR2 YFSETQ. The CDR3 totals 14 residues. The J segment lost 5 bases and the V segment lost 7 bases, leaving 7 bases of the junction unmatched. The CDR3 DNA sequence: TGCGCCAGCCGTATGGGACAGGGGGCCAACGAGCAGTACTTC. It is translated as CASRMGQGANEQYF.

The gene calls are TRBV10-3 and TRBJ2-3, with TRBD2 identical over 12 bases. Germline V lookup: CDR1 ENHRY, CDR2 SYGVKD. Trimming at V came to 7 bases and at J to 4 bases, leaving 0 bases not matched to a gene. The CDR3 extends over 13 amino acids. CDR3 DNA sequence: TGTGCCATCACTAGCGGGGGGGCAGATACGCAGTATTTT. Translation: CAITSGGADTQYF.

This chain uses TRBV3-1 (or the pseudogene TRBV3-2) with TRBJ2-7; 7 bases match TRBD1. This CDR3 is built from 15 residues. CDR1 LGHDT and CDR2 YNNKEL come from the germline V gene (reference sequence). V lost 2 bases and J lost 0; bases outside the gene matches: 4. The CDR3 protein is CASSQTGVLSYEQYF. The CDR3 DNA reads TGTGCCAGCAGCCAAACAGGGGTTCTCTCCTACGAGCAGTACTTC.

The chain uses TRBV5-4 and TRBJ1-2, with 10 bases that match TRBD1. V was pared by 0 bases and J by 7 bases, with 21 bases of the junction left unmatched. Germline V gene data show CDR1 as SGHNT and CDR2 as YYREEE (reference sequence). CDR3 length: 20 residues. This chain's CDR3 is CASSLANSYLVGTGASGYTF. Written as DNA, the CDR3 is TGTGCCAGCAGCTTGGCCAATTCGTACCTCGTTGGGACAGGGGCCAGTGGCTACACCTTC.

This clone was found once. The rearrangement uses TRBV28 and TRBJ1-6, with D hard to call. CDR3 length: 12 amino acids. V lost 6 bases, J lost 9 bases, and 9 bases lay in between. The germline V gene encodes CDR1 MDHEN and CDR2 SYDVKM. CDR3 sequence (DNA): TGTGCCAGCAGGACACTGGGTTCACCCCTCCACTTT. It specifies CASRTLGSPLHF.

V and J are TRBV7-9 and TRBJ1-5, with a weak D call TRBD1 (6 bases). The CDR3 loop spans 17 amino acids. Germline loops: CDR1 SEHNR, CDR2 FQNEAQ (reference sequence). The V and J ends lost 1 base and 4 bases respectively, with 17 bases between them. The CDR3: CASSLGAGGIRNQPQHF. CDR3 nucleotides: TGTGCCAGCAGCTTAGGTGCGGGGGGCATTCGAAATCAGCCCCAGCATTTT.

This clone was recorded a few times. The rearrangement uses TRBV5-4 and TRBJ1-2, with 9 bases identical to TRBD1. The V gene end was trimmed by 4 bases and the J gene end by 8 bases; junction bases not matched to a gene: 12. Germline V gene sequence: CDR1 SGHNT, CDR2 YYREEE (reference sequence). The CDR3 covers 15 residues. The CDR3 sequence is CASSPPSGTGTGYTF. CDR3 sequence (DNA): TGTGCCAGCAGCCCCCCCTCCGGGACAGGGACCGGCTACACCTTC.

The rearrangement joins TRBV9 to TRBJ1-2, with 8 bases lining up with TRBD1. Germline V gene lookup returns CDR1 SGDLS and CDR2 YYNGEE. After removal of 4 bases from V and 5 bases from J, the junction contained 4 bases not matched to a gene. The CDR3 is 13 residues long. In DNA, the CDR3 is TGTGCCAGCAGCAAGACAGGGGAGTATGGCTACACCTTC. This codes for CASSKTGEYGYTF.

The V gene is TRBV5-4, the J gene TRBJ1-4, with unresolved D. Germline-derived CDR1 and CDR2 are SGHNT and YYREEE (reference sequence). This CDR3 has 13 amino acids. V gave up 5 bases and J gave up 7 bases, with 12 bases separating them. The CDR3 here is CASSREVGEKLFF. CDR3 nucleotide sequence: TGTGCCAGCAGTCGGGAAGTCGGTGAAAAACTGTTTTTT. The whole variable domain, filled in from reference TRBV5-4 and TRBJ1-4, reads ETGVTQSPTHLIKTRGQQVTLRCSSQSGHNTVSWYQQALGQGPQFIFQYYREEENGRGNFPPRFSGLQFPNYSSELNVNALELDDSALYLCASSREVGEKLFFGSGTQLSVL.

The chain combines TRBV19 with TRBJ1-4; maybe TRBD1 (5 bases). Germline CDR1 is LNHDA and CDR2 is SQIVND (reference sequence). There are 14 residues in the CDR3. V gave up 7 bases and J gave up 4 bases, with 13 bases separating them. The DNA of the CDR3 is TGTGCCAGTACCGGAACAGGAGTTAATGAAAAACTGTTTTTT. As protein: CASTGTGVNEKLFF.

The rearrangement joins TRBV18 to TRBJ2-2, with a weak D call TRBD2 (6 bases). This CDR3 has 15 residues. Looked up from germline, CDR1 is KGHSH and CDR2 is LQKENI. The V and J ends lost 0 bases and 7 bases respectively, with 12 bases between them. The CDR3 DNA sequence: TGTGCCAGCTCACCACCGGGCCTAGCGAACGGGGAGCTGTTTTTT. Protein: CASSPPGLANGELFF.

V and J are TRBV21-1 and TRBJ1-6; the table's D call, TRBD1, has no DNA check behind it. TRBV21-1 is given as a pseudogene. This CDR3 contains 15 residues. CDR3: CASSSQGRPNSPLHF. The CDR3 region has the DNA TGTGCCAGCAGCAGTCAGGGTAGGCCTAATTCACCCCTCCACTTT.

This clone appeared a single time. V gene TRBV5-5 combines with J gene TRBJ1-2; no reliable D call. This CDR3 comprises 15 residues. Germline assignment: CDR1 SGHKS and CDR2 YYEKEE (reference sequence). Trimming took 1 base from V and 0 from J, leaving 10 bases between them. The CDR3 here is CASSLFGGANYGYTF. CDR3 sequence (DNA): TGTGCCAGCAGCTTGTTCGGCGGAGCTAACTATGGCTACACCTTC.